The T cell receptor beta chain under discussion was sequenced for a study of blood T cell repertoires in COVID-19. On the study more broadly: PBMCs, B-cell-depleted T cells, or T cells were the source of the cDNA or gDNA that made up the material.

A single count supports this clone. Profiling relied on immunoSEQ multiplex PCR, and the TCRdb table lists in-frame clones only, not all of them. The sample shows 75,000 to 80,000 clones, around 90% of them seen only once. Sequenced: peripheral blood. This TCR was sampled from a human donor in a cohort sampled during active COVID-19.

CDR3 in amino acids: CASSFGGTNTDTQYF. CDR3 DNA: TGTGCCAGCAGCTTTGGCGGGACCAATACAGATACGCAGTATTTT. The chain uses TRBV5-4 and TRBJ2-3; D perhaps matches TRBD2 (6 bases). Germline CDR1 and CDR2: SGHNT and YYREEE (reference sequence). V lost 2 bases and J lost 3, with 13 bases in between. This CDR3 has 15 residues.